These 27 T cell receptor beta chains originate from one sample sequenced in a study of T cells after yellow fever vaccination. TCRdb processed the 5' RACE reads anew with MiXCR; each CDR3 protein has one entry. The repertoire holds 250,000 to 300,000 distinct CDR3 sequences, with about 5.2% as singletons. The material was CD4+ T cells sorted from PBMCs, obtained on the day of the yellow fever booster vaccination. The receptors stem from a man aged 18 to 35 who received the YFV17D yellow fever vaccine.

The rearrangement uses TRBV4-1 and TRBJ2-3; D not certain. Trimming cost V 4 bases and J 2 bases, with 16 bases left between them. Germline assignment: CDR1 MGHRA and CDR2 YSYEKL. The CDR3 is 16 residues long. The CDR3 sequence: CASSPNPPGYTDTQYF. The CDR3 coding sequence is TGCGCCAGCAGCCCCAACCCCCCGGGCTACACAGATACGCAGTATTTT.

A few counts support this clonotype. This chain links TRBV5-8 with TRBJ2-2, with D possibly called TRBD1 or TRBD2 (5 bases each). The V and J ends lost 0 bases and 4 bases respectively, with 16 bases between them. CDR1 and CDR2 (germline): SGHTS, YDEGEE. This CDR3 has 17 residues. CDR3 sequence (DNA): TGTGCCAGCAGCTTGGAGGCCGGGTTTGGGGGCACCGGGGAGCTGTTTTTT. Its protein product is CASSLEAGFGGTGELFF.

This clonotype was seen ten or more times. J is TRBJ2-7 and V is TRBV4-1; 9 nucleotides agree with TRBD1. The CDR3 is made up of 15 amino acids. Germline-derived CDR1 and CDR2 are MGHRA and YSYEKL. Trimming at V came to 2 bases and at J to 5 bases, leaving 7 bases not matched to a gene. DNA of the CDR3: TGCGCCAGCAGCCAACCGGGACAGGGTAAGAACGAGCAGTACTTC. It is translated as CASSQPGQGKNEQYF.

In its sample, this clonotype was seen many times. The J gene is TRBJ2-2, the V gene TRBV7-9, with D possibly matching TRBD2 (6 bases). V dropped 7 bases and J dropped 1 base, with 10 bases sitting between them. The CDR3 has 14 residues. CDR1 and CDR2 from the germline V gene are SEHNR and FQNEAQ (reference sequence). This CDR3 reads CASNGAGNTGELFF. The CDR3 DNA reads as TGTGCCAGCAACGGAGCGGGGAACACCGGGGAGCTGTTTTTT.

CDR3 sequence (DNA): TGCAGTGCTAGAAAGGGACTAGGACCCTACAATGAGCAGTTCTTC. Its translation: CSARKGLGPYNEQFF. V gene TRBV20-1 combines with J gene TRBJ2-1; 8 nucleotides agree with TRBD2. Trimming at V came to 2 bases and at J to 2 bases, leaving 5 bases not matched to a gene. From germline, CDR1 is DFQATT and CDR2 SNEGSKA (reference sequence). The CDR3 is 15 residues long.

The chain recombines TRBV20-1 with TRBJ2-1; 7 bases match TRBD1. In germline, CDR1 is DFQATT, CDR2 SNEGSKA (reference sequence). The CDR3 is 14 amino acids. V gave up 3 bases and J gave up 3 bases; unmatched junction bases: 5. Here the CDR3 DNA reads TGCAGTGCTAGGACAGGGTTTCACTACAATGAGCAGTTCTTC. Its protein is CSARTGFHYNEQFF.

The chain joins TRBV7-2 to TRBJ2-1; 11 bases fit TRBD2. Germline V CDR1 and CDR2: SGHTA, FQGNSA. Losses at the gene ends were 2 bases for V and 3 bases for J; bases not matched to a gene: 6. The CDR3 consists of 17 residues. The CDR3, as DNA: TGTGCCAGCAGCTTAATGGTGGGGACTAGCGGCTACAATGAGCAGTTCTTC. Protein product: CASSLMVGTSGYNEQFF.

This clonotype was picked up many times. This chain connects TRBV4-3 to TRBJ2-7; no clear D. The V and J ends lost 3 bases and 3 bases respectively, with 9 bases between them. The CDR3 runs to 13 residues. Germline lookup yields CDR1 LGHNA and CDR2 YSLEER. The CDR3 nucleotides read TGCGCCAGCAGCCAGGAAACAGACTACGAGCAGTACTTC. Translating gives CASSQETDYEQYF.

This clonotype was picked up many times. This CDR3 reads CSAWRQDLGNQPQHF. In nucleotides, the CDR3 is TGCAGTGCTTGGCGACAGGACCTTGGCAATCAGCCCCAGCATTTT. The rearrangement joins TRBV20-1 to TRBJ1-5, with D possibly being TRBD1 (6 bases). The CDR3 extends over 15 amino acids. Looked up from germline, CDR1 is DFQATT and CDR2 is SNEGSKA (reference sequence). Trimming pared 5 bases from V and 2 bases from J, leaving 16 bases between.

The gene calls are TRBV4-1 and TRBJ1-2, with 7 bases lining up with TRBD1. The V gene's germline CDR1 is MGHRA and CDR2 YSYEKL. V lost 3 bases and J lost 2; bases outside the gene matches: 9. This CDR3 contains 16 residues. CDR3 residues: CASSHPVRGINYGYTF. As DNA, the CDR3 is TGCGCCAGCAGCCACCCCGTCAGGGGGATCAACTATGGCTACACCTTC.

CDR3 residues: CSVASIYEQYV. Here the CDR3 DNA reads TGCAGTGTGGCCTCAATCTACGAGCAGTACGTC. The chain combines TRBV20-1 with TRBJ2-7, with D unresolved. The CDR3 has 11 residues. Between the trimmed V and J ends, which lost 7 bases and 3 bases, there was a span of 10 bases. In germline, CDR1 is DFQATT, CDR2 SNEGSKA (reference sequence).

This clonotype has a count of ten or more. The chain couples TRBV7-8 to TRBJ1-5; tentatively, D is TRBD1 (6 bases). This CDR3 comprises 17 residues. Germline lookup yields CDR1 SGHVS and CDR2 FQNEAQ. The V and J ends lost 1 base and 6 bases respectively, with 19 bases between them. Written as DNA, the CDR3 is TGTGCCAGCAGCTTAGTGGCGCGGGGGGCTAATTTTCAGCCCCAGCATTTT. It translates to CASSLVARGANFQPQHF.

This clonotype was counted a few times. The V call is TRBV7-3, the J call TRBJ2-5; maybe TRBD2 (6 bases). The CDR3 totals 15 residues. Germline CDR1 is SGHTA and CDR2 is FQGTGA. Trimming shortened V by 4 bases and J by 4 bases, and 16 bases separated the two germline ends. The CDR3, as DNA: TGTGCCAGCAGCTCACTGGCCGGGACTGCAGAGACCCAGTACTTC. This translates into CASSSLAGTAETQYF.

V usage is TRBV9 and J usage is TRBJ2-7; D unclear. The germline V gene encodes CDR1 SGDLS and CDR2 YYNGEE. The CDR3 is 15 residues long. The germline V and J ends were trimmed by 0 bases and 2 bases, with 12 bases remaining between them. The CDR3: CASSVGRTPTYEQYF. As DNA, the CDR3 is TGTGCCAGCAGCGTAGGTCGGACCCCGACCTACGAGCAGTACTTC.

This chain uses TRBV27 with TRBJ1-2; TRBD1 might be the D (6 bases). V lost 8 bases and J 8 bases, leaving 15 bases between the germline ends. CDR3 length: 12 amino acids. CDR1 is MNHEY, CDR2 SMNVEV, per germline (reference sequence). This CDR3 is CASGRDMRGYTF. DNA for the CDR3: TGTGCCAGCGGTCGGGACATGCGCGGCTACACCTTC.

This clonotype was seen many times. The chain couples TRBV19 to TRBJ2-5; D not resolved. This CDR3 has 13 amino acids. The germline V gene encodes CDR1 LNHDA and CDR2 SQIVND (reference sequence). V gave up 3 bases and J gave up 7 bases, with 12 bases separating them. The CDR3 reads CASSMDVSGTQYF. The DNA of the CDR3 is TGTGCCAGTAGTATGGACGTGTCAGGGACCCAGTACTTC.

This clonotype was counted a few times. The chain links TRBV6-5 to TRBJ2-5, with D possibly being TRBD2 (5 bases). Trimming removed 8 bases at V and 4 bases at J, with 14 bases between. Germline lookup yields CDR1 MNHEY and CDR2 SVGAGI. The CDR3 is 13 residues long. The CDR3, as DNA: TGTGCCAGCTGGACCGGAGCGGCAGAGACCCAGTACTTC. This codes for CASWTGAAETQYF.

This chain links TRBV7-3 with TRBJ2-5; 7 nucleotides match TRBD2. J was trimmed by 1 base and V by 5 bases; bases with no gene match: 7. This CDR3 region has 15 residues. Germline CDR1 reads SGHTA; CDR2 reads FQGTGA. This chain's CDR3 is CASSRSSGTQETQYF. The CDR3 DNA sequence: TGTGCCAGCAGCCGATCTAGCGGAACCCAAGAGACCCAGTACTTC.

Many counts were recorded for this clonotype. The chain couples TRBV7-8 to TRBJ1-6, with D possibly TRBD1 on 5 matching bases. The ends were cut back, 2 bases at V and 8 bases at J, with 7 bases in the middle. The V gene's germline CDR1 is SGHVS and CDR2 FQNEAQ. This CDR3 spans 13 amino acids. The CDR3 sequence is CASSLPGYSPLHF. The CDR3 DNA is TGTGCCAGCAGCTTACCAGGGTATTCACCCCTCCACTTT.

This clonotype was seen more than once but under ten times. The rearrangement uses TRBV5-1 and TRBJ1-1; no definite D call. The CDR3 is 14 residues long. Deletions cut 3 bases from V and 4 bases from J, with 13 bases between. Germline V gene lookup returns CDR1 SGHRS and CDR2 YFSETQ. As DNA, the CDR3 is TGCGCCAGCAGCTCACTAAGGCGCGGCACTGAAGCTTTCTTT. Encoded protein: CASSSLRRGTEAFF.

The chain joins TRBV7-2 to TRBJ1-5, with D hard to call. The V gene's germline CDR1 is SGHTA and CDR2 FQGNSA. V shed 6 bases and J shed 2 bases, with 8 bases lying between them. The CDR3 extends over 13 amino acids. The CDR3, as DNA: TGTGCCAGCAGATCCGTCGGCAATCAGCCCCAGCATTTT. Protein sequence: CASRSVGNQPQHF.

This clonotype showed up just a few times. The genes are TRBV18 and TRBJ1-4, with D hard to call. Trimming removed 0 bases at V and 0 bases at J, with 8 bases between. The CDR3 length is 16 residues. Germline V gene sequence: CDR1 KGHSH, CDR2 LQKENI. The CDR3 here is CASSPPAGTTNEKLFF. The CDR3 DNA follows: TGTGCCAGCTCACCACCGGCGGGAACAACTAATGAAAAACTGTTTTTT.

This clonotype was counted between two and nine times. The chain combines TRBV7-2 with TRBJ1-4; the match to TRBD1 covers 8 bases. Germline-derived CDR1 and CDR2 are SGHTA and FQGNSA. The CDR3 contains 15 residues. V gave up 5 bases and J gave up 8 bases; unmatched junction bases: 10. CDR3 sequence (DNA): TGTGCCAGCAGCCCATGGACAGGGATTGACGAAAAACTGTTTTTT. Protein sequence: CASSPWTGIDEKLFF.

A few counts support this clonotype. V gene TRBV7-8 combines with J gene TRBJ2-3, with 12 bases that match TRBD2. V lost 2 bases to trimming and J lost 7 bases; unmatched junction nucleotides: 7. The CDR3 covers 16 residues. Germline V gene data show CDR1 as SGHVS and CDR2 as FQNEAQ. DNA for the CDR3: TGTGCCAGCAGCTTACGGACTAGCGGGGCGCGTTATACGCAGTATTTT. Encoded protein: CASSLRTSGARYTQYF.

This clonotype was detected only a few times. V gene TRBV19 combines with J gene TRBJ2-7; D remains ambiguous. There are 14 residues in the CDR3. The germline gives CDR1 LNHDA, CDR2 SQIVND (reference sequence). Trimming shortened V by 4 bases and J by 3 bases, and 13 bases separated the two germline ends. CDR3 loop: CASSNGGGGYEQYF. The DNA for the CDR3 is TGTGCCAGTAGTAACGGCGGCGGCGGCTACGAGCAGTACTTC.

This clonotype was found many times. The DNA of the CDR3 is TGTGCCAGCAGCGTAGGACGGAGACAAGAGACCCAGTACTTC. Amino acid sequence: CASSVGRRQETQYF. V is TRBV9 and J is TRBJ2-5; D call uncertain. V lost 0 bases to trimming and J lost 2 bases, with 8 bases between them. Germline assignment: CDR1 SGDLS and CDR2 YYNGEE. The CDR3 is made up of 14 amino acids.

This clonotype was recorded at least ten times. The chain combines TRBV3-1 with TRBJ2-3, with D possibly being TRBD1 (6 bases). Germline V gene data show CDR1 as LGHDT and CDR2 as YNNKEL (reference sequence). This CDR3 contains 15 residues. Trimming shortened V by 8 bases and J by 6 bases, and 21 bases separated the two germline ends. The CDR3 sequence: CASRGLGGQWDTQYF. The CDR3 DNA is TGTGCCAGCCGAGGACTTGGGGGCCAGTGGGATACGCAGTATTTT.